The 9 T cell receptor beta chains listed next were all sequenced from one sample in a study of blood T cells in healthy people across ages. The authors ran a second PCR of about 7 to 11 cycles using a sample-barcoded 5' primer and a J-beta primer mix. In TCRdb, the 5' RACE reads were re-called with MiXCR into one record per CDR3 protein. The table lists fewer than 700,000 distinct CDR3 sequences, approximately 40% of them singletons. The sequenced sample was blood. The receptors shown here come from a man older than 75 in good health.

DNA of the CDR3: TGTGCCAGCAGCCAAGTAAGGGGGGTCTACACTGAAGCTTTCTTT. Translating it yields CASSQVRGVYTEAFF. The rearrangement uses TRBV14 and TRBJ1-1; D is possibly TRBD1 (6 bases). Germline V gives CDR1 SGHDN, CDR2 FVKESK. CDR3 size: 15 residues. The ends were cut back, 1 base at V and 3 bases at J, with 12 bases in the middle.

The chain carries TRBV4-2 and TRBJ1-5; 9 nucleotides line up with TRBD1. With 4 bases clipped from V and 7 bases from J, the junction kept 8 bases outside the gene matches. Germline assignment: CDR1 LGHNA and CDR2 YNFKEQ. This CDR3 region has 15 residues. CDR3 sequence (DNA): TGTGCCAGCAGCCCCTCACAGGGGGCCCGACAGCCCCAGCATTTT. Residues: CASSPSQGARQPQHF.

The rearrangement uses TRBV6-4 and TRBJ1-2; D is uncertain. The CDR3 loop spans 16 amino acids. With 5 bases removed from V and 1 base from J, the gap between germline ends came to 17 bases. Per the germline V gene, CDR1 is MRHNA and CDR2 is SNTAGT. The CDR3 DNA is TGTGCCAGCAGTCCCGAGGGCGGGAGAAGTAACTATGGCTACACCTTC. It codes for CASSPEGGRSNYGYTF.

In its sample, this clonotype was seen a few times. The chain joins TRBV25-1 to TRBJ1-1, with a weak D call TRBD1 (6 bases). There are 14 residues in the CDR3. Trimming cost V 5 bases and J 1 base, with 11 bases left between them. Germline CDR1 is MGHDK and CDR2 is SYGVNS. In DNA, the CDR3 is TGTGCCAGCAGTATTACAGGGACGAACACTGAAGCTTTCTTT. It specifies CASSITGTNTEAFF. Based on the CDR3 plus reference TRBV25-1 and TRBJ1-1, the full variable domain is EADIYQTPRYLVIGTGKKITLECSQTMGHDKMYWYQQDPGMELHLIHYSYGVNSTEKGDLSSESTVSRIRTEHFPLTLESARPSHTSQYLCASSITGTNTEAFFGQGTRLTVV.

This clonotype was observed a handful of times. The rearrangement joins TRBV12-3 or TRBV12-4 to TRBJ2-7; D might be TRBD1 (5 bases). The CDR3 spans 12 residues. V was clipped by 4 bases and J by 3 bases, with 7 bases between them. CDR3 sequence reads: CASSSGFYEQYF. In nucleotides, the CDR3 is TGTGCCAGCAGTTCAGGGTTCTACGAGCAGTACTTC.

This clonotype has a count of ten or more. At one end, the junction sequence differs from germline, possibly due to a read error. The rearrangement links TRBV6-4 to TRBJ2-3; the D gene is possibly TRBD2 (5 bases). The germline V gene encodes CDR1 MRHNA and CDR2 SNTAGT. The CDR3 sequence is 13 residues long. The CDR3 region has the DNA TGTGCCAGCAGGGACTTGGTCACAGATACGCAGTATTTT. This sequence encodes CASRDLVTDTQYF.

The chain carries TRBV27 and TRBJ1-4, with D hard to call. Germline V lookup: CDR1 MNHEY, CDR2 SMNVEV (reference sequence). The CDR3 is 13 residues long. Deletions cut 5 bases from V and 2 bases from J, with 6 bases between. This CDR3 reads CASSPKTNEKLFF. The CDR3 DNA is TGTGCCAGCAGTCCCAAGACTAATGAAAAACTGTTTTTT.

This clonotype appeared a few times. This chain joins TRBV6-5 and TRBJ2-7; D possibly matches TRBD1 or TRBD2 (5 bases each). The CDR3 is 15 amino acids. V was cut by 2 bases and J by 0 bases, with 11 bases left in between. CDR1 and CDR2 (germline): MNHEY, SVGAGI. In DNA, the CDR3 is TGTGCCAGCAGTTACCTCAAGGGGAGCTCCTACGAGCAGTACTTC. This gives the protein CASSYLKGSSYEQYF.

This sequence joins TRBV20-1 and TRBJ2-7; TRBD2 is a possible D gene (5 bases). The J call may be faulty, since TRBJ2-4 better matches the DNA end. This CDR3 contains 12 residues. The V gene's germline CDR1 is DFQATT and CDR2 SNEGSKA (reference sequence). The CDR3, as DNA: TGCGGACCTGTGGGAGAGAGGAACATTCAGTACTTC. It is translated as CGPVGERNIQYF.